This T cell receptor (beta chain) was profiled in a study of human T cells and chemical hapten exposure. Study as a whole: Mainly, slight library volume differences in the pool made TCR yields vary.

CDR1 and CDR2 (germline): MNHEY, SVGEGT. This CDR3 spans 16 amino acids. V gave up 7 bases and J gave up 4 bases, with 22 bases separating them. This clonotype has only a few counts. Each CDR3 protein gets one entry after TCRdb re-called the RACE reads with MiXCR. The data contain more than 250,000 distinct CDR3 sequences, just under 8% of them singletons. The time point here: pre-sensitization, week 0. The treatment was: therapeutic diphenylcyclopropenone sensitization with weekly scalp DPC. Patch tests were applied only after blood draws. The sequenced sample was whole blood, obtained in connection with sensitization to the hapten diphenylcyclopropenone (DPC). The rearrangement joins TRBV6-2 or TRBV6-3 to TRBJ1-1; D perhaps matches TRBD1 (6 bases). The clonotype comes from a man younger than 35 with alopecia areata. Some clones in this sample may be carry-over from other donors' samples. The CDR3 loop is CASTYSRQALSTEAFF. The CDR3 region has the DNA TGTGCCAGCACCTACTCGCGACAGGCCTTAAGCACTGAAGCTTTCTTT.